These T cell receptor beta chains were read from a single sample in a study of glioma-infiltrating T cells. TCRdb itself ran the multiplex PCR reads through MiXCR, one entry per CDR3 protein. The data show tens of thousands of distinct CDR3 sequences, about 25% seen once. Sample: glioma tissue, nonneoplastic brain tissue, or PBMCs (not recorded which). These TCRs come from a human donor with low-grade glioma or glioblastoma, undergoing nonglioma brain surgery, or in good health (not recorded which). Both conserved end residues are part of each CDR3. Each record gives: V gene, clone size, J gene, D gene, CDR3 protein, CDR3 DNA. The D gene is left open where the match is weak. A row's size may be missing; if present it is once, few, many or a size class.

>TRBV7-2|many|TRBJ1-1|NA
CASSLALRGNTEAFF
TGTGCCAGCAGCTTAGCGCTTCGGGGTAACACTGAAGCTTTCTTT
>TRBV7-8|many|TRBJ1-2|NA
CASSGPGDYGYTF
TGTGCCAGCAGCGGTCCGGGAGACTATGGCTACACCTTC
>TRBV30|many|TRBJ2-1|TRBD1
CAWTRTGRRSHEQFF
TGTGCCTGGACCCGGACAGGGAGGAGATCTCATGAGCAGTTCTTC
>TRBV2|NA|TRBJ1-3|NA
CASSEGGGSAGNTIYF
TGTGCCAGCAGTGAGGGCGGGGGCAGTGCTGGAAACACCATATATTTT
>TRBV5-4|NA|TRBJ2-2|NA
CASSLVPGAWAGELFF
TGTGCCAGCAGCTTGGTACCAGGGGCCTGGGCCGGGGAGCTGTTTTTT
>TRBV12-3/TRBV12-4|few|TRBJ1-5|NA
CASSFQPNSNQPQHF
TGTGCCAGCAGTTTCCAGCCGAATAGCAATCAGCCCCAGCATTTT
>TRBV11-2|NA|TRBJ2-3|TRBD2
CASSLEPPGLAGGSTDTQYF
TGTGCCAGCAGCTTAGAGCCTCCGGGACTAGCGGGGGGTAGCACAGATACGCAGTATTTT
>TRBV5-1|NA|TRBJ2-1|NA
CASSLVVNSYNEQFF
TGCGCCAGCAGCTTGGTAGTGAACAGCTACAATGAGCAGTTCTTC
>TRBV7-9|many|TRBJ1-3|NA
CASSLVAHSGNTIYF
TGTGCCAGCAGCTTAGTAGCGCACTCTGGAAACACCATATATTTT
>TRBV6-1|many|TRBJ2-7|TRBD1
CASRRWDRGYEQYF
TGTGCCAGCAGGCGTTGGGACAGGGGTTACGAGCAGTACTTC
>TRBV2|many|TRBJ1-1|NA
CASGGQRNTEAFF
TGTGCCAGCGGGGGTCAGCGGAACACTGAAGCTTTCTTT
>TRBV19|once|TRBJ2-7|TRBD1
CATGQGPYGQYF
TGTGCCACGGGACAGGGGCCCTACGGGCAGTACTTC
>TRBV3-1|NA|TRBJ1-2|TRBD1
CASSKGQGAKKPYGYTF
TGTGCCAGCAGCAAGGGACAGGGGGCTAAGAAACCCTATGGCTACACCTTC
>TRBV6-1|NA|TRBJ1-2|NA
CASTRRGGNYGYTF
TGTGCCAGCACAAGAAGGGGTGGTAACTATGGCTACACATTC
>TRBV20-1|many|TRBJ1-1|NA
CSARDGRANTEAFF
TGCAGTGCTAGAGATGGCAGGGCGAACACTGAAGCTTTCTTT
>TRBV12-3/TRBV12-4|NA|TRBJ1-2|TRBD1
CASTDPTGKLGYTF
TGTGCCAGCACCGACCCGACAGGGAAGCTCGGCTACACCTTC
>TRBV2|many|TRBJ2-3|NA
CASSQLRRIGSDTQYF
TGTGCCAGCAGTCAATTGAGGAGAATTGGGTCAGATACGCAGTATTTT
>TRBV12-3/TRBV12-4|many|TRBJ1-1|TRBD1
CASSRGQGGKDTEAFF
TGTGCCAGCAGTCGGGGACAGGGGGGGAAGGACACTGAAGCTTTCTTT
>TRBV10-1|many|TRBJ1-2|NA
CASSEVTYGYTF
TGCGCCAGCAGTGAGGTTACCTATGGCTACACCTTC
>TRBV14|many|TRBJ2-3|NA
CASSQDHLKEGASADTQYF
TGTGCCAGCAGCCAGGACCATTTAAAGGAGGGGGCGTCGGCAGATACGCAGTATTTT